The T cell receptor (beta chain) described here comes from a study of T cells in Graves' hyperthyroidism and ophthalmopathy. Study results and limitations: Ophthalmopathy could be told apart from stable hyperthyroidism with a 13 V-J model.

Regions amplified from RNA transcripts were the TCR beta CDR3 regions. During a first-round RT-PCR of the TCR CDR3, the HTBI primer set was used. TCRdb re-called the multiplex PCR reads through MiXCR, storing one row per CDR3 protein. The sample has about 620,000 distinct CDR3 sequences; about a sixth are singletons. This clonotype was detected many times. Its antigen is as yet unknown. The CDR3 extends over 12 amino acids. Germline V lookup: CDR1 SNHLY, CDR2 FYNNEI. V was trimmed by 3 bases and J by 7 bases, leaving 7 bases between them. Graves' hyperthyroidism was deemed stable given no ophthalmopathy progression within 18 months. Newly diagnosed patients aged 18 to 65 had hyperthyroidism of under 2 months' duration.

The clonotype comes from a woman aged 25 to 45 with Graves' hyperthyroidism. The chain links TRBV2 to TRBJ2-1, with D tentatively TRBD1 (5 bases). The sample was blood. CDR3 loop: CASSDAGNEQFF. The CDR3 bases are TGTGCCAGCAGTGATGCAGGGAATGAGCAGTTCTTC.